This TCR beta chain was recovered during a study of blood T cell repertoires in COVID-19. In the study overall: COVID-19 samples collected from the United States, Italy and Spain covered acute and convalescent phases. PBMCs, B-cell-depleted T cells, or T cells provided the cDNA or gDNA that made up the material.

V shed 0 bases and J 5 bases; nucleotides not matched to a gene: 5. The CDR3 is made up of 15 amino acids. The germline V gene has CDR1 SGDLS and CDR2 YYNGEE. Sequencing was performed with immunoSEQ multiplex PCR; in TCRdb, only in-frame clones are kept and a portion is missing. The data contain about 350,000 clones, about 90% of them singletons. Sequencing was performed on peripheral blood. The genes are TRBV9 and TRBJ2-1; 7 positions match TRBD1. The sequence was collected from a woman between 18 and 29 years old who had recovered from COVID-19. The CDR3 loop reads CASSVGGGANNEQFF. In DNA form, the CDR3 reads TGTGCCAGCAGCGTAGGAGGGGGCGCGAACAATGAGCAGTTCTTC.